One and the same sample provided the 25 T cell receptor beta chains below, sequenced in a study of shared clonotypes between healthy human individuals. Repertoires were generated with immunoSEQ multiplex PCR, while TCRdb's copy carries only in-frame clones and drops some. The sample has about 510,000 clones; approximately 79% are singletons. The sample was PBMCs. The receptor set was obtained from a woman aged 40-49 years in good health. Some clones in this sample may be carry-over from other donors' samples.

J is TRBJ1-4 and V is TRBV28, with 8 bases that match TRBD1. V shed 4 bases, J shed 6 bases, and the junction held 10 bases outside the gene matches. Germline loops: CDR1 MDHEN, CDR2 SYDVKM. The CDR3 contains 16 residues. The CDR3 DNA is TGTGCCAGCAGTTCGACAGGGGACCTAGCCGATGAAAAACTGTTTTTT. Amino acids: CASSSTGDLADEKLFF.

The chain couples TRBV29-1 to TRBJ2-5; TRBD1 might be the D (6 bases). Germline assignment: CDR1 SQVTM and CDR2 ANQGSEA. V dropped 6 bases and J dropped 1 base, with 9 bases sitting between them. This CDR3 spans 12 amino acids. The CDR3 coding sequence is TGCAGCGTGAGGGGGAGCCAAGAGACCCAGTACTTC. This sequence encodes CSVRGSQETQYF.

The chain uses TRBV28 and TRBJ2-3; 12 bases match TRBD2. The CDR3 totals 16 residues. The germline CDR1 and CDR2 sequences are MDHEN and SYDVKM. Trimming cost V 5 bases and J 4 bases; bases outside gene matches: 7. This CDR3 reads CASSPTLAGGPDTQYF. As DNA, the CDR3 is TGTGCCAGCAGTCCTACTCTAGCGGGAGGGCCAGATACGCAGTATTTT.

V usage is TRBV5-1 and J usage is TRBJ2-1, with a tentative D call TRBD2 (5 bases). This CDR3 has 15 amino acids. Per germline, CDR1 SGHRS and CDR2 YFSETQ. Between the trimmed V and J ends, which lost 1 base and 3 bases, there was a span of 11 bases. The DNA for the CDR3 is TGCGCCAGCAGCTTGAAACCAGAGGGCTACAATGAGCAGTTCTTC. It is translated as CASSLKPEGYNEQFF.

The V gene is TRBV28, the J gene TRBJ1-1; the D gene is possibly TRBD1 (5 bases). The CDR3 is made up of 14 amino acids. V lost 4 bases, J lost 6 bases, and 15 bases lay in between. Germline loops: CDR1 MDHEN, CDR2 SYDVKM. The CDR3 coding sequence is TGTGCCAGCAGTTCGCAGGGAATTAGCGCTGAAGCTTTCTTT. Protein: CASSSQGISAEAFF.

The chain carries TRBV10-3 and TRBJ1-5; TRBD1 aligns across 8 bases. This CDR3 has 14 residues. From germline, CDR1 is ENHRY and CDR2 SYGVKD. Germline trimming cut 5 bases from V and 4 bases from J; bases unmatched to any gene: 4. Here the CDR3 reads CAISRDRTNQPQHF. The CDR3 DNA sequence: TGTGCCATCAGTAGGGACAGGACAAATCAGCCCCAGCATTTT.

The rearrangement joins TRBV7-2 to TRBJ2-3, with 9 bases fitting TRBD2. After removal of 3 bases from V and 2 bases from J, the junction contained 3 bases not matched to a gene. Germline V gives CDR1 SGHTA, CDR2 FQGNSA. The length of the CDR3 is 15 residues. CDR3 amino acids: CASSLGLADTDTQYF. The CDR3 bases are TGTGCCAGCAGCTTGGGACTAGCTGACACAGATACGCAGTATTTT.

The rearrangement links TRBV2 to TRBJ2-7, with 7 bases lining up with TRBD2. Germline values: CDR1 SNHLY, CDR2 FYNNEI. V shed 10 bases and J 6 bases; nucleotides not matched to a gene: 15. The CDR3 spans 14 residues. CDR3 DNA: TGTGCCAACACCCCGGGAGGAGGTGTTCGCGAGCAGTACTTC. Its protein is CANTPGGGVREQYF.

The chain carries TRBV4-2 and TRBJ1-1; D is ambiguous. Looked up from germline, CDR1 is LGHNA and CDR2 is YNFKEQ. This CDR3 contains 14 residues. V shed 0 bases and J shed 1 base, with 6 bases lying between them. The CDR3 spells CASSQDRTNTEAFF. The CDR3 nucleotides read TGTGCCAGCAGCCAAGATCGCACGAACACTGAAGCTTTCTTT.

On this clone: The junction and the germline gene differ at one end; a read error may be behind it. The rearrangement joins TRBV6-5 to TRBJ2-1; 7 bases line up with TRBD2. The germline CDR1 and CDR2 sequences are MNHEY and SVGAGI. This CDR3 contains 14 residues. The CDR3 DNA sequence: TGTGCCAGCAGTGACTCGCGGGAGAGCAATGAGCAGTTCTTC. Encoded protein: CASSDSRESNEQFF.

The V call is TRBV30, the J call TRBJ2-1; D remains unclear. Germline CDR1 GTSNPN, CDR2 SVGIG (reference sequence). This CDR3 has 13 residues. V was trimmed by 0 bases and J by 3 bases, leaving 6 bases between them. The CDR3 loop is CAWSVGLYNEQFF. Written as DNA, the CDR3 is TGTGCCTGGAGTGTAGGTCTCTACAATGAGCAGTTCTTC. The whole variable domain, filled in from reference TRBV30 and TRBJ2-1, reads SQTIHQWPATLVQPVGSPLSLECTVEGTSNPNLYWYRQAAGRGLQLLFYSVGIGQISSEVPQNLSASRPQDRQFILSSKKLLLSDSGFYLCAWSVGLYNEQFFGPGTRLTVL.

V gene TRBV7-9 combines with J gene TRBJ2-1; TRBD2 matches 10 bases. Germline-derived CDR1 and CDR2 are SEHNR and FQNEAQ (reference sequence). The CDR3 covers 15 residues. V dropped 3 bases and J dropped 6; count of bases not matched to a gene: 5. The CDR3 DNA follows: TGTGCCAGCAGCTTCAGCGGGAGGGCCTCCAATGAGCAGTTCTTC. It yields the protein CASSFSGRASNEQFF.

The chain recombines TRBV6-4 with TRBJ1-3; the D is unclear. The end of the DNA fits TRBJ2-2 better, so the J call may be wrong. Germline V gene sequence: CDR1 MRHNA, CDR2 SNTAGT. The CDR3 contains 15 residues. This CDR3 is CASSDSGENTGELFF. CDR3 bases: TGTGCCAGCAGTGACTCTGGGGAGAACACCGGGGAGCTGTTTTTT.

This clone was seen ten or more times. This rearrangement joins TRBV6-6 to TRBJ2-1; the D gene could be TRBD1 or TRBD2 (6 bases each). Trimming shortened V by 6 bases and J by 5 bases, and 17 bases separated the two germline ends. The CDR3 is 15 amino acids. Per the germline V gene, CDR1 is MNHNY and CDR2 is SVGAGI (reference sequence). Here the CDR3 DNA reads TGTGCCAGCAGCCCGACTAGAGGGGGGCACAATGAGCAGTTCTTC. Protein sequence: CASSPTRGGHNEQFF.

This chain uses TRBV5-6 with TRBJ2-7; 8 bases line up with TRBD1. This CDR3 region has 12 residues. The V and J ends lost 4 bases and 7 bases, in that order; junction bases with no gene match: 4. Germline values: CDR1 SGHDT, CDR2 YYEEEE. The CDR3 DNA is TGTGCCAGCAGCCCGTACAGGGGGGAGCAGTACTTC. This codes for CASSPYRGEQYF. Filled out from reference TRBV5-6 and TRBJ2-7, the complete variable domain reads DAGVTQSPTHLIKTRGQQVTLRCSPKSGHDTVSWYQQALGQGPQFIFQYYEEEERQRGNFPDRFSGHQFPNYSSELNVNALLLGDSALYLCASSPYRGEQYFGPGTRLTVT.

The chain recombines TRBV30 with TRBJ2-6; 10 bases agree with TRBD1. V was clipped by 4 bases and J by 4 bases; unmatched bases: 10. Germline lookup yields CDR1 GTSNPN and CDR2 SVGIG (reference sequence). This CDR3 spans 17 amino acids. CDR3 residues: CAWTLTGGALGANVLTF. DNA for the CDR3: TGTGCCTGGACCCTGACAGGGGGCGCTTTAGGGGCCAACGTCCTGACTTTC.

As DNA, the CDR3 is TGTGCCACGACGACTAGCGGGAGCCACTACGAGCAGTACTTC. This codes for CATTTSGSHYEQYF. The J gene is TRBJ2-7, the V gene TRBV10-3; TRBD2 agrees at 12 bases. The CDR3 extends over 14 amino acids. The junction had 7 bases not matched to a gene; V was cut back by 10 bases and J by 3 bases. CDR1 is ENHRY and CDR2 is SYGVKD in the germline V gene.

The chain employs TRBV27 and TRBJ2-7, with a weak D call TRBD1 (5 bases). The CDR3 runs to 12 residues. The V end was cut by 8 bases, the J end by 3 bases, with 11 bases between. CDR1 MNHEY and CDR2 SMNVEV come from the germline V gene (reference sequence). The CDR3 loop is CASHQGYYEQYF. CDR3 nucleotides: TGTGCCAGCCACCAGGGCTACTACGAGCAGTACTTC.

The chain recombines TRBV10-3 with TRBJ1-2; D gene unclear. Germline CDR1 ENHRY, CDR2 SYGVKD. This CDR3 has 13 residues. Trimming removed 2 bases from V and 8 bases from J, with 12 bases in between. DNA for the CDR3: TGTGCCATCAGTGAGACGGTTATAGGGGGCTACACCTTC. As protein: CAISETVIGGYTF.

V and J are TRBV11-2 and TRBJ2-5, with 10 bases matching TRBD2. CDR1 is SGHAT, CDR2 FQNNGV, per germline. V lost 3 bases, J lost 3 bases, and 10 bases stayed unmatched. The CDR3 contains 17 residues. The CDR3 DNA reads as TGTGCCAGCAGCTTCGAAGGTGGGCTAGCGGGAGAAGAGACCCAGTACTTC. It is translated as CASSFEGGLAGEETQYF.

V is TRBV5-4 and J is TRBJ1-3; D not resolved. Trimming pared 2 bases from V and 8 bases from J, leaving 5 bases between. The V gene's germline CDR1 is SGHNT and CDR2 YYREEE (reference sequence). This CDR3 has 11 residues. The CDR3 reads CASSFEDTIYF. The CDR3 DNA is TGTGCCAGCAGCTTTGAAGACACCATATATTTT.

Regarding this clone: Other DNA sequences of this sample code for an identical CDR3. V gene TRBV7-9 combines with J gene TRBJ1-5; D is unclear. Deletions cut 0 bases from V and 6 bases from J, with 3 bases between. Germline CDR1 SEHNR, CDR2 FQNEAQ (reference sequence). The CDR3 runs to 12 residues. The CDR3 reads CASSLASQPQHF. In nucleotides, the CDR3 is TGTGCCAGCAGCTTAGCTTCTCAGCCCCAGCATTTT. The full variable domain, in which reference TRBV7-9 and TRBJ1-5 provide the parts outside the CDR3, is DTGVSQNPRHKITKRGQNVTFRCDPISEHNRLYWYRQTLGQGPEFLTYFQNEAQLEKSRLLSDRFSAERPKGSFSTLEIQRTEQGDSAMYLCASSLASQPQHFGDGTRLSIL.

The chain's CDR3 is CASSQGSEAFF. The CDR3 DNA is TGTGCCAGCTCTCAGGGCTCTGAAGCTTTCTTT. This chain links TRBV18 with TRBJ1-1; a possible D gene is TRBD1 (5 bases). Germline CDR1 KGHSH, CDR2 LQKENI. Between the trimmed V and J ends, which lost 6 bases and 6 bases, there was a span of 8 bases. The CDR3 has 11 amino acids.

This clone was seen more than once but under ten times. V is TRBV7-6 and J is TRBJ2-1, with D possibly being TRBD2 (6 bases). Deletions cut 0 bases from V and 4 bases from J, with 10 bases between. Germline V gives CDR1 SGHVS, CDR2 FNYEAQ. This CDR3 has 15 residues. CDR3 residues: CASSLASGPYNEQFF. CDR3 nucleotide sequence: TGTGCCAGCAGCTTAGCTAGCGGCCCGTACAATGAGCAGTTCTTC.

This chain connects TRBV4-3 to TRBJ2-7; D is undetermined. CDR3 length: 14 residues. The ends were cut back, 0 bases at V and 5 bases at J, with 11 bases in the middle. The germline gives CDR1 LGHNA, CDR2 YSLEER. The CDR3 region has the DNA TGCGCCAGCAGCCAAGATTTAGGGCAGAACGAGCAGTACTTC. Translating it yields CASSQDLGQNEQYF.